Below, 4 T cell receptor beta chains from the same sample are listed, as sequenced in a study of cytomegalovirus exposure and HLA in healthy donors. The PCR was carried out with 60 Vbeta primers and 13 Jbeta primers. The repertoire was sequenced with immunoSEQ multiplex PCR; TCRdb's copy has only in-frame clones and lacks some. This table holds 75,000 to 90,000 clones, 85% found once. Sequenced sample: PBMCs. The receptor set was obtained from a man in his forties or fifties in good health and CMV-seropositive.

This clone was observed a single time. The rearrangement links TRBV7-6 to TRBJ1-4; 8 nucleotides agree with TRBD1. The V segment lost 8 bases and the J segment 5 bases; nucleotides outside the gene matches: 4. This CDR3 comprises 13 residues. Germline V gives CDR1 SGHVS, CDR2 FNYEAQ. This CDR3 is CASGGTGNEKLFF. The CDR3, as DNA: TGTGCCAGCGGCGGGACAGGCAATGAAAAACTGTTTTTT.

The V gene is TRBV15, the J gene TRBJ2-7; no reliable D call. This CDR3 is 11 amino acids long. V was trimmed by 3 bases and J by 7 bases, leaving 7 bases between them. Germline CDR1 reads LNHNV; CDR2 reads YYDKDF (reference sequence). The DNA for the CDR3 is TGTGCCACCAGCAGGAACCAGGAGCAGTACTTC. It is translated as CATSRNQEQYF.

V usage is TRBV30 and J usage is TRBJ1-2, with TRBD1 as a possible D gene (5 bases). V was cut by 0 bases and J by 8 bases, with 13 bases left in between. The CDR3 is made up of 13 amino acids. The germline V gene encodes CDR1 GTSNPN and CDR2 SVGIG (reference sequence). CDR3 amino acids: CAWSVRAGRGYTF. The CDR3 DNA is TGTGCCTGGAGTGTACGTGCGGGACGAGGCTACACCTTC.

Comments on this clone: Other DNA sequences in the sample encode the same CDR3. V and J are TRBV6-4 and TRBJ2-4; TRBD2 agrees at 8 bases. The ends lost 4 bases at V and 5 bases at J; junction bases unmatched: 4. This CDR3 comprises 14 residues. The germline V gene has CDR1 MRHNA and CDR2 SNTAGT. The CDR3 loop is CASSASGGENIQYF. Here the CDR3 DNA reads TGTGCCAGCAGTGCGTCGGGGGGGGAAAACATTCAGTACTTC.